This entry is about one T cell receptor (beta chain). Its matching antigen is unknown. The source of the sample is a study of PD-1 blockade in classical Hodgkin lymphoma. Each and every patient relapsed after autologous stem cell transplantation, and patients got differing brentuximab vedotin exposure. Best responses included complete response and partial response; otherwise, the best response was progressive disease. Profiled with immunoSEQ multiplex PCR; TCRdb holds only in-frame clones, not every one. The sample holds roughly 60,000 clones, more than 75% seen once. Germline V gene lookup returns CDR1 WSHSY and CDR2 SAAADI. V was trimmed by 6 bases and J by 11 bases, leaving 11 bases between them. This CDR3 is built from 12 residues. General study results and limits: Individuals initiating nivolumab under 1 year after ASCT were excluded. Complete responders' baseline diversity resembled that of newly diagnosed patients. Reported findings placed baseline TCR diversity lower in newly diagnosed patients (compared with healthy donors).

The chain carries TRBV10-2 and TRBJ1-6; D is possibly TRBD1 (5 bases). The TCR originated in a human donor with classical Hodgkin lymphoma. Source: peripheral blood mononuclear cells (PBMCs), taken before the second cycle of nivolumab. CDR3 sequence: CASRGEATPLHF. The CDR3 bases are TGCGCCAGCAGGGGGGAGGCGACACCCCTCCACTTT.